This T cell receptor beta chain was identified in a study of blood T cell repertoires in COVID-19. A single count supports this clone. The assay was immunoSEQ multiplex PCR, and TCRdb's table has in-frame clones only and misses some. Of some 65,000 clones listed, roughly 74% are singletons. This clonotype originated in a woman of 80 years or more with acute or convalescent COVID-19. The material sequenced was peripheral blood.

The CDR3 spells CASSFSGGGYGYTF. The CDR3 nucleotides are TGTGCCAGCAGCTTCTCAGGGGGCGGCTATGGCTACACCTTC. The chain carries TRBV7-2 and TRBJ1-2; 8 nucleotides align to TRBD1. The CDR3 has 14 residues. From germline, CDR1 is SGHTA and CDR2 FQGNSA. The ends lost 3 bases at V and 4 bases at J; junction bases unmatched: 4.